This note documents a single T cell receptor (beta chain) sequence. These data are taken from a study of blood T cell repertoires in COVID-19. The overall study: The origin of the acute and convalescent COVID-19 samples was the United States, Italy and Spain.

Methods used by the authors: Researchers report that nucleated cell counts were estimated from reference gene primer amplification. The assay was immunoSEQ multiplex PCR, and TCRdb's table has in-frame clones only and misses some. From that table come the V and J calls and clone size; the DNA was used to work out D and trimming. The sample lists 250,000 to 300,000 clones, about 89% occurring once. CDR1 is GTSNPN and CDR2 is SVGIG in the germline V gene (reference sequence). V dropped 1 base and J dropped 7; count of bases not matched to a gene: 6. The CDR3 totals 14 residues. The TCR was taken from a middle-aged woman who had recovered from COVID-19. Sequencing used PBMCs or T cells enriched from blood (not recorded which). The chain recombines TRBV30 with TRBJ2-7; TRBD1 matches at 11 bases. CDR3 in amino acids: CAWSGGTGGSEQYF. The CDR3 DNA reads TGTGCCTGGAGTGGGGGGACAGGGGGAAGTGAGCAGTACTTC.